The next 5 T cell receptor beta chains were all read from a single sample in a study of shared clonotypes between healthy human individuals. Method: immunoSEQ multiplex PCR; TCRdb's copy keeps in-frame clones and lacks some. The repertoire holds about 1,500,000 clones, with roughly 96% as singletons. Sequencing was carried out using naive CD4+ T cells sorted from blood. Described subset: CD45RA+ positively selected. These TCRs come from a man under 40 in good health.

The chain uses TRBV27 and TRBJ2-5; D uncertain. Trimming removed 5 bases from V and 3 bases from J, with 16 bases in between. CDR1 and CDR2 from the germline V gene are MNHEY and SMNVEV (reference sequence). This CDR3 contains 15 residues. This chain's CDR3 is CASSGLGWVEETQYF. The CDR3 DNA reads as TGTGCCAGCAGTGGGTTGGGCTGGGTGGAAGAGACCCAGTACTTC.

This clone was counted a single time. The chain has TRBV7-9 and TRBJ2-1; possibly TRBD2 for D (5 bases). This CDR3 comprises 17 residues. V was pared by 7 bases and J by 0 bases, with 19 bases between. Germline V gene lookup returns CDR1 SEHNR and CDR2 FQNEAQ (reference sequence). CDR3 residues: CASIPPRRASSYNEQFF. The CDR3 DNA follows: TGTGCCAGCATCCCACCTCGGCGGGCGAGCTCCTACAATGAGCAGTTCTTC.

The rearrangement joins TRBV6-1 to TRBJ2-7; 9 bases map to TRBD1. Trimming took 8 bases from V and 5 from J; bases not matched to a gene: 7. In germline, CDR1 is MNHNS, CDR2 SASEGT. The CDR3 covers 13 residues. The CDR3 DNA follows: TGTGCCAGCTCCGTAGACAGGGGGGACGAGCAGTACTTC. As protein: CASSVDRGDEQYF.

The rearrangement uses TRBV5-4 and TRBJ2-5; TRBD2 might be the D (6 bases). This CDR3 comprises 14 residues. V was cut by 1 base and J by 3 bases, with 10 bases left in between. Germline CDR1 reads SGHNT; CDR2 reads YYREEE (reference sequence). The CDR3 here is CASSLSGGEETQYF. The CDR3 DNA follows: TGTGCCAGCAGCTTGTCCGGCGGGGAAGAGACCCAGTACTTC.

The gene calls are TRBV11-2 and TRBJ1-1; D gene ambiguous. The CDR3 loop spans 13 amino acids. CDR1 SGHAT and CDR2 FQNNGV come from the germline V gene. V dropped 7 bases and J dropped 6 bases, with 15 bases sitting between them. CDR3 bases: TGTGCCAGCACCCTTTCCCTATACGCTGAAGCTTTCTTT. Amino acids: CASTLSLYAEAFF.